This TCR beta chain was sequenced during a study of CXCR3-negative and CXCR3-positive naive CD8 T cells (dated by TCRdb to between 2018 and 2021). About the full investigation: Approximately 140 million TRB reads were obtained in total, roughly 1.5 +/- 0.3 million reads per library. Naive subsets from 5 or 6 donors and memory cells from 3 donors were included in the TRBV-TRBJ cluster analysis. Data from about 12 donors, pooled across two independent experiments, went into the diversity and physicochemical repertoire analyses. What the work shows at the level of the full study, not this receptor alone: Compared with CXCR3-negative naive cells, CXCR3-positive naive cells had TRB CDR3s with higher hydrophobicity (lower Kidera factor 4), lower energy, and higher strength and volume indices. CXCR3 expression partially decreased after cryopreservation, so most assays used freshly isolated PBMCs. Both naive subsets had comparably high repertoire diversity, while memory CD8+ T cells had much lower repertoire diversity. Because surface CD5, which has been linked to self-reactivity in mice, was comparable between naive subsets, TCR interaction strength was also inferred from TRB CDR3 physicochemical properties. TRBV-TRBJ usage was similar between naive CXCR3-negative and CXCR3-positive cells from the same donor, while memory cells showed distinct patterns.

A word on this clonotype: The specificity of this receptor is unknown.

The data were produced on a NextSeq 550. The Human TCR Profiling Kit (MiLaboratory) was used to prepare UMI-labeled 5' RACE TRB cDNA libraries. cDNA synthesis used the entire amount of extracted RNA, and PCR amplification then used the entire amount of cDNA produced. Libraries were prepared in parallel using an identical number of PCR cycles. Per the original workflow: With a minimum of two reads required per UMI, MIGEC and MiXCR pulled out about 50,000 +/- 10,000 unique UMI-labeled TRB cDNA molecules from each library. An average of about 40,000 +/- 10,000 functional in-frame TRB CDR3 nucleotide clonotypes without stop codons was found per library. After downsampling to 5000 UMI-labeled TRB molecules per sample, diversity metrics such as normalized Shannon-Wiener and Chao1 were calculated in VDJtools. VDJtools was used to calculate clonotype-size-weighted physicochemical properties of the central five CDR3 residues, namely interaction energy, strength, volume and Kidera factor 4. With the reads reprocessed by TCRdb, a single entry stands for each CDR3 protein sequence and no DNA is reported. These V and J calls rely on TCRdb rather than the paper's analysis. The sample table on file contains 40,000 to 45,000 distinct CDR3 sequences. Around 2% of the sample rests with the top ten.

The CDR1 and CDR2 encoded by the germline V gene (reference sequence) are MNHEY and SMNVEV. The CDR3 goes from the cysteine to the phenylalanine over 14 residues. No DNA was logged. Each CD8+ T cell subset was flow-sorted in triplicate, with 250,000 to 350,000 cells per subset placed directly into RLT lysis buffer. To exclude memory contaminants, naive CD8+ T cells were stringently defined as CD45RO-CCR7+CD27+CD95-. Peripheral blood mononuclear cells were isolated from buffy coats using standard density gradient centrifugation. Naive CXCR3-negative and CXCR3-positive CD8+ T cells were flow-sorted using a FACSAria III. Total RNA was extracted from sorted cells with an RNeasy Mini Kit.

The chain links TRBV27 with TRBJ1-2; the D call from TCRdb, TRBD1, cannot be confirmed without DNA. The TCR was taken from a human donor in good health. Some clones in this sample may be carry-over from other donors' samples. Sequencing was carried out using naive CXCR3- CD8+ T cells from blood. According to the study, the label for this sample's cell subset or site signals: CD45RO-CCR7+CD27+CD95- naive CD8+ T cells lacking CXCR3 (TNR3-). The CDR3 protein is CASSPRTGPDFYTF.